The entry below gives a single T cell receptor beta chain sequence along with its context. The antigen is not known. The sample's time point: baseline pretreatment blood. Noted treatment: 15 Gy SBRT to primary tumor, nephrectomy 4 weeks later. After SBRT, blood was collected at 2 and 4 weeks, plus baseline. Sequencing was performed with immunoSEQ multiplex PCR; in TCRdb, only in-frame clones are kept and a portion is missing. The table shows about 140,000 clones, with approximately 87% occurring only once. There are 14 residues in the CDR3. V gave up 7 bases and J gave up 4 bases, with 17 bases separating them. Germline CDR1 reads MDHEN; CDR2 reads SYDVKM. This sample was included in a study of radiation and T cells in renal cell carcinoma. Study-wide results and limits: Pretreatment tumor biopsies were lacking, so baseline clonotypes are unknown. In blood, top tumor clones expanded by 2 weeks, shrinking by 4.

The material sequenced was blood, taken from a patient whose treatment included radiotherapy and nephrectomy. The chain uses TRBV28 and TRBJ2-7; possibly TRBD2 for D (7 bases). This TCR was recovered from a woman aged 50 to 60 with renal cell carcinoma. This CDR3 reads CASTPGGGPYEQYF. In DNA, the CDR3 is TGTGCCAGCACTCCTGGGGGGGGGCCGTACGAGCAGTACTTC.